These 29 T cell receptor beta chains were sequenced from one sample in a study of spatial heterogeneity in lung cancer (dated by TCRdb to the late 2010s). Antigens of these TCRs are unknown. Preparation of the library involved 5' RACE. TCRdb records NextSeq 500 as the sequencer. The public reads were quality trimmed at Q25 with fastp and then assembled into clones with MiXCR by TCRdb, keeping productive beta chains. Rows matching on CDR3 protein sequence are summarized as one entry with the most common DNA and genes. This sample is represented by a few thousand distinct CDR3 sequences; 17% of them were singletons. The ten most abundant clones make up roughly 15% of the sample. The sample's time point label, in plain terms: sample taken at primary tumor resection. What the research found in general, with its limitations: The tumor nonsynonymous mutation count correlated with the number of expanded alpha and beta TCRs within the tumor.

Sequencing was performed on lung tumor tissue, taken at surgery. These receptors originate from a male donor with early-stage non-small cell lung cancer.

The genes are TRBV5-5 and TRBJ2-5; a weak D match, TRBD1 (6 bases). Germline lookup yields CDR1 SGHKS and CDR2 YYEKEE (reference sequence). V was shortened by 4 bases and J by 0 bases, with 13 bases between the two germline ends. The CDR3 sequence is 15 residues long. Here the CDR3 reads CASSRGTHDQETQYF. As DNA, the CDR3 is TGTGCCAGCAGCAGGGGGACGCACGACCAAGAGACCCAGTACTTC.

The chain combines TRBV20-1 with TRBJ2-2; unclear D gene. This CDR3 has 16 amino acids. Trimming shortened V by 0 bases and J by 0 bases, and 11 bases separated the two germline ends. Germline lookup yields CDR1 DFQATT and CDR2 SNEGSKA (reference sequence). CDR3 amino acids: CSARDPQRANTGELFF. Here the CDR3 DNA reads TGCAGTGCTAGAGATCCCCAGCGCGCGAACACCGGGGAGCTGTTTTTT.

The rearrangement links TRBV2 to TRBJ2-7; D is unresolved. CDR1 is SNHLY and CDR2 is FYNNEI in the germline V gene. Trimming shortened V by 6 bases and J by 2 bases, and 11 bases separated the two germline ends. CDR3 length: 13 amino acids. The CDR3 region is CASRVAGPYEQYF. As DNA, the CDR3 is TGTGCCAGCAGGGTAGCTGGCCCCTACGAGCAGTACTTC.

This clonotype was counted only a few times. The genes are TRBV9 and TRBJ2-5; 10 bases fit TRBD2. CDR1 SGDLS and CDR2 YYNGEE come from the germline V gene. The V segment lost 3 bases and the J segment 1 base; nucleotides outside the gene matches: 9. This CDR3 is 17 amino acids long. CDR3 in DNA: TGTGCCAGCAGCGCCCCACGGATAGCGGGGGGCCAAGAGACCCAGTACTTC. It is translated as CASSAPRIAGGQETQYF.

Judged by abundance, this clonotype is large. This chain uses TRBV6-6 with TRBJ1-1, with D possibly being TRBD1 (5 bases). V was pared by 0 bases and J by 1 base, with 9 bases between. This CDR3 is built from 15 residues. Germline-derived CDR1 and CDR2 are MNHNY and SVGAGI (reference sequence). The CDR3: CASSYSRQPNTEAFF. DNA for the CDR3: TGTGCCAGCAGTTACTCGAGACAGCCGAACACTGAAGCTTTCTTT.

The CDR3 nucleotides are TGTGCCATCCAGGGGGCTGCAGATACGCAGTATTTT. This codes for CAIQGAADTQYF. The chain recombines TRBV10-3 with TRBJ2-3; TRBD1 matches at 8 bases. This CDR3 is built from 12 residues. Looked up from germline, CDR1 is ENHRY and CDR2 is SYGVKD. Losses at the gene ends were 8 bases for V and 4 bases for J; bases not matched to a gene: 2.

The sample holds a few counts of this clonotype. The chain joins TRBV12-3 or TRBV12-4 to TRBJ2-4; D possibly corresponds to TRBD1 (7 bases). CDR3 length: 15 residues. The V end lost 3 bases, the J end lost 9 bases, and 18 bases lay between the germline ends. This chain's CDR3 is CASSFGGGLWSIQYF. CDR3 nucleotide sequence: TGTGCCAGCAGTTTCGGAGGGGGCCTTTGGAGCATTCAGTACTTC.

This clonotype was observed many times. The rearrangement joins TRBV6-5 to TRBJ2-1; 7 bases fit TRBD1. CDR3 length equals 17 residues. CDR1 is MNHEY, CDR2 SVGAGI, per germline. J lost 4 bases, V lost 5 bases, and 14 bases had no gene match. The CDR3, as DNA: TGTGCCAGCAGTCCTACTCGATGGACAGGAACTTACAATGAGCAGTTCTTC. It yields the protein CASSPTRWTGTYNEQFF.

By proportion, this clonotype is large (0.1 to 1%). This sequence joins TRBV7-2 and TRBJ2-5, with D perhaps TRBD1 or TRBD2 (6 bases each). Germline CDR1 and CDR2: SGHTA and FQGNSA. This CDR3 has 18 residues. The germline V and J ends were trimmed by 1 base and 1 base, with 19 bases remaining between them. In DNA, the CDR3 is TGTGCCAGCAGCTTAGGAGGGGGTCTCGGGAGCCTCCAAGAGACCCAGTACTTC. Protein sequence: CASSLGGGLGSLQETQYF. The whole variable domain, filled in from reference TRBV7-2 and TRBJ2-5, reads GAGVSQSPSNKVTEKGKDVELRCDPISGHTALYWYRQSLGQGLEFLIYFQGNSAPDKSGLPSDRFSAERTGGSVSTLTIQRTQQEDSAVYLCASSLGGGLGSLQETQYFGPGTRLLVL.

This clonotype was seen only once. The V call is TRBV7-9, the J call TRBJ1-5; 7 positions agree with TRBD1. Per germline, CDR1 SEHNR and CDR2 FQNEAQ (reference sequence). The CDR3 has 14 amino acids. Trimming took 5 bases from V and 3 from J; bases not matched to a gene: 4. The CDR3 DNA reads as TGTGCCAGCAGCGAGGGACAGATCAATCAGCCCCAGCATTTT. Protein product: CASSEGQINQPQHF. Full variable domain (rest looked up from reference TRBV7-9 and TRBJ1-5): DTGVSQNPRHKITKRGQNVTFRCDPISEHNRLYWYRQTLGQGPEFLTYFQNEAQLEKSRLLSDRFSAERPKGSFSTLEIQRTEQGDSAMYLCASSEGQINQPQHFGDGTRLSIL.

In this sample, this clonotype is large. The chain couples TRBV20-1 to TRBJ1-2; TRBD1 is a possible D gene (5 bases). Per the germline V gene, CDR1 is DFQATT and CDR2 is SNEGSKA (reference sequence). The CDR3 contains 14 residues. With 6 bases removed from V and 1 base from J, the gap between germline ends came to 15 bases. For the CDR3, the DNA is TGCAGTGCCAGGGAGCCGGGGCTTAACTATGGCTACACCTTC. This sequence encodes CSAREPGLNYGYTF.

The chain combines TRBV29-1 with TRBJ2-7; D might be TRBD2 (7 bases). Germline CDR1 reads SQVTM; CDR2 reads ANQGSEA. This CDR3 spans 12 amino acids. The V and J ends lost 6 bases and 6 bases respectively, with 15 bases between them. CDR3: CSVKRAGAEQYF. CDR3 nucleotide sequence: TGCAGCGTCAAAAGGGCGGGGGCCGAGCAGTACTTC.

In this sample, this clonotype turned up once. The chain links TRBV25-1 to TRBJ1-1, with D possibly TRBD1 on 5 matching bases. This CDR3 has 11 residues. V was shortened by 7 bases and J by 6 bases, with 9 bases between the two germline ends. Per germline, CDR1 MGHDK and CDR2 SYGVNS. The DNA of the CDR3 is TGTGCCAGCACTTGGGGGTCTGAAGCTTTCTTT. It translates to CASTWGSEAFF. Based on the CDR3 plus reference TRBV25-1 and TRBJ1-1, the full variable domain is EADIYQTPRYLVIGTGKKITLECSQTMGHDKMYWYQQDPGMELHLIHYSYGVNSTEKGDLSSESTVSRIRTEHFPLTLESARPSHTSQYLCASTWGSEAFFGQGTRLTVV.

The table lists this clonotype with many counts. The J gene is TRBJ1-3, the V gene TRBV15; weak D call: TRBD1 (5 bases). CDR1 and CDR2 from the germline V gene are LNHNV and YYDKDF (reference sequence). The CDR3 spans 14 residues. The V gene lost 6 bases and the J gene lost 3 bases, with 12 bases spanning the gap. For the CDR3, the DNA is TGTGCCACCAGTTTCTCCAGGGTTGGAAACACCATATATTTT. Its protein product is CATSFSRVGNTIYF.

In this sample, this clonotype turned up many times. This chain connects TRBV18 to TRBJ1-1; D may be TRBD1 (6 bases). The V gene's germline CDR1 is KGHSH and CDR2 LQKENI. Trimming cost V 4 bases and J 0 bases, with 9 bases left between them. The CDR3 is 14 amino acids. The CDR3 sequence: CASSQDSMNTEAFF. CDR3 in DNA: TGTGCCAGCTCACAGGACAGCATGAACACTGAAGCTTTCTTT.

This clonotype is termed medium-sized. The chain employs TRBV10-3 and TRBJ2-7, with 10 positions matching TRBD1. J was trimmed by 5 bases and V by 10 bases; bases with no gene match: 11. There are 14 residues in the CDR3. The germline V gene has CDR1 ENHRY and CDR2 SYGVKD. DNA of the CDR3: TGTGCCACAGATCCCGGGACAGGGGTGCACGAGCAGTACTTC. This sequence encodes CATDPGTGVHEQYF.

This clonotype is large within its sample. The V gene is TRBV6-1, the J gene TRBJ2-2, with unresolved D. V was cut by 2 bases and J by 1 base, with 8 bases left in between. Germline CDR1 reads MNHNS; CDR2 reads SASEGT. CDR3 length: 15 residues. CDR3 DNA: TGTGCCAGCAGTGAAAGTACACAGAACACCGGGGAGCTGTTTTTT. Translation: CASSESTQNTGELFF.

This clonotype is termed medium-sized (0.01 to 0.1%). The chain uses TRBV10-2 and TRBJ2-5; D is uncertain. The CDR3 covers 13 residues. Germline assignment: CDR1 WSHSY and CDR2 SAAADI. V was cut by 3 bases and J by 5 bases, with 10 bases left in between. The CDR3 nucleotides read TGCGCCAGCAGTGAACTACATCTCGAGACCCAGTACTTC. The encoded protein is CASSELHLETQYF.

This chain uses TRBV7-9 with TRBJ2-7; 11 bases fit TRBD2. J was trimmed by 2 bases and V by 4 bases; bases with no gene match: 10. CDR1 SEHNR and CDR2 FQNEAQ come from the germline V gene (reference sequence). The length of the CDR3 is 17 residues. CDR3 sequence: CASSSGKGLAAPYEQYF. In DNA, the CDR3 is TGTGCCAGCAGCTCCGGGAAGGGACTAGCGGCTCCCTACGAGCAGTACTTC.

This clonotype is medium-sized in the sample. The J gene is TRBJ2-5, the V gene TRBV6-5; 14 bases align to TRBD2. The CDR3 covers 14 residues. Germline CDR1 is MNHEY and CDR2 is SVGAGI. V was pared by 6 bases and J by 5 bases, with 2 bases of the junction left unmatched. CDR3 sequence: CASRTSGGAETQYF. CDR3 DNA: TGTGCCAGCAGGACTAGCGGGGGGGCGGAGACCCAGTACTTC.

J is TRBJ2-3 and V is TRBV13, with D possibly matching TRBD2 (6 bases). Deletions cut 5 bases from V and 1 base from J, with 13 bases between. Germline V lookup: CDR1 PRHDT, CDR2 FYEKMQ (reference sequence). The CDR3 is made up of 15 amino acids. CDR3 coding DNA: TGTGCCAGCAGCCCGACGACTAGGCGCACAGATACGCAGTATTTT. The encoded protein is CASSPTTRRTDTQYF.

This clonotype is medium-sized by share. CDR3 DNA sequence: TGTGCCAGCAGCTTCGCGGTTGCCGGGAAGAACACCGGGGAGCTGTTTTTT. Protein product: CASSFAVAGKNTGELFF. This rearrangement joins TRBV7-7 to TRBJ2-2, with a weak D call TRBD2 (5 bases). The CDR3 is made up of 17 amino acids. The V gene lost 3 bases and the J gene lost 1 base, with 15 bases spanning the gap. Germline CDR1 reads SSHAT; CDR2 reads FNYEAQ (reference sequence).

The CDR3 here is CATSDRRGTGRTGANVLTF. CDR3 bases: TGTGCCACCAGTGACCGAAGGGGGACAGGGCGAACCGGGGCCAACGTCCTGACTTTC. The rearrangement joins TRBV24-1 to TRBJ2-6; 9 bases fit TRBD1. Germline V gives CDR1 KGHDR, CDR2 SFDVKD. Trimming at V came to 4 bases and at J to 4 bases, leaving 13 bases not matched to a gene. The length of the CDR3 is 19 residues.

In its sample, this clonotype was seen many times. J is TRBJ2-7 and V is TRBV20-1; D perhaps matches TRBD2 (6 bases). CDR3 length equals 13 residues. Deletions cut 3 bases from V and 2 bases from J, with 11 bases between. Germline V gives CDR1 DFQATT, CDR2 SNEGSKA (reference sequence). The CDR3 sequence: CSASGAGTYEQYF. CDR3 nucleotide sequence: TGCAGTGCTAGTGGCGCGGGGACCTACGAGCAGTACTTC.

This clonotype was detected a few times. The chain joins TRBV28 to TRBJ1-1; no definite D call. The ends were cut back, 5 bases at V and 4 bases at J, with 11 bases in the middle. The CDR3 is made up of 13 amino acids. The germline gives CDR1 MDHEN, CDR2 SYDVKM. The CDR3 reads CASSIPGFTEAFF. The CDR3 nucleotides are TGTGCCAGCAGTATTCCAGGTTTCACTGAAGCTTTCTTT.

The V call is TRBV29-1, the J call TRBJ1-2; no clear D gene. The germline CDR1 and CDR2 sequences are SQVTM and ANQGSEA. Trimming stripped 8 bases from V and 6 bases from J, with 10 bases between. CDR3 size: 10 residues. CDR3 sequence reads: CSFRENGYTF. The CDR3 coding sequence is TGCAGCTTTAGGGAGAATGGCTACACCTTC.

Relative to its sample, this clonotype is large (0.1 to 1%). This rearrangement joins TRBV29-1 to TRBJ2-6; weak D call: TRBD1 (7 bases). There are 14 residues in the CDR3. CDR1 and CDR2 from the germline V gene are SQVTM and ANQGSEA. The ends were cut back, 5 bases at V and 0 bases at J, with 8 bases in the middle. CDR3 sequence: CSVQGGSGANVLTF. The CDR3 coding sequence is TGCAGCGTTCAGGGGGGCTCTGGGGCCAACGTCCTGACTTTC.

The rearrangement joins TRBV19 to TRBJ1-4; D gene uncertain. Deletions cut 7 bases from V and 5 bases from J, with 14 bases between. The germline CDR1 and CDR2 sequences are LNHDA and SQIVND (reference sequence). The CDR3 contains 14 residues. CDR3: CASKTWGANEKLFF. The DNA of the CDR3 is TGTGCCAGTAAAACATGGGGTGCCAATGAAAAACTGTTTTTT. Using reference TRBV19 and TRBJ1-4 for the parts outside the CDR3, the full variable domain is DGGITQSPKYLFRKEGQNVTLSCEQNLNHDAMYWYRQDPGQGLRLIYYSQIVNDFQKGDIAEGYSVSREKKESFPLTVTSAQKNPTAFYLCASKTWGANEKLFFGSGTQLSVL.

This clonotype qualifies as medium-sized. The chain joins TRBV20-1 to TRBJ2-5; D possibly matches TRBD1 or TRBD2 (6 bases each). Germline V gene sequence: CDR1 DFQATT, CDR2 SNEGSKA (reference sequence). The germline V and J ends were trimmed by 6 bases and 4 bases, with 18 bases remaining between them. This CDR3 comprises 14 residues. CDR3 region: CSAEGEAGTETQYF. As DNA, the CDR3 is TGCAGTGCGGAGGGGGAGGCGGGTACAGAGACCCAGTACTTC.